The 29 T cell receptor beta chains below were found in one sample sequenced in a study of blood T cell repertoires in COVID-19. Repertoires were generated with immunoSEQ multiplex PCR, while TCRdb's copy carries only in-frame clones and drops some. This sample has 98,000 or so clones, with 70% to 90% found just once. Material for sequencing was peripheral blood. The receptor source for this set is a woman in her fifties or sixties in a cohort sampled during active or convalescent COVID-19.

CDR3 DNA sequence: TGTGCCAGCGGCGCCGCCCGGGGCGAGCAGTACTTC. It yields the protein CASGAARGEQYF. The V and J genes are TRBV9 and TRBJ2-7; weak D call: TRBD2 (5 bases). Trimming took off 7 bases at V and 6 bases at J, with 14 bases between the two ends. The germline gives CDR1 SGDLS, CDR2 YYNGEE. This CDR3 is built from 12 residues.

V is TRBV9 and J is TRBJ2-7, with a tentative D call TRBD2 (7 bases). The CDR3 runs to 18 residues. Germline-derived CDR1 and CDR2 are SGDLS and YYNGEE. Trimming took off 0 bases at V and 0 bases at J, with 19 bases between the two ends. The CDR3 protein is CASSVDAGGRGSSYEQYF. Here the CDR3 DNA reads TGTGCCAGCAGCGTAGACGCCGGGGGGCGGGGAAGCTCCTACGAGCAGTACTTC.

This chain uses TRBV9 with TRBJ2-6; D is unclear. The CDR3 is 16 amino acids. V dropped 0 bases and J dropped 4 bases, with 11 bases sitting between them. Per germline, CDR1 SGDLS and CDR2 YYNGEE. The chain's CDR3 is CASSVAGLTGANVLTF. The CDR3 DNA follows: TGTGCCAGCAGCGTAGCTGGGCTGACCGGGGCCAACGTCCTGACTTTC.

The chain has TRBV11-2 and TRBJ1-2, with unresolved D. Germline CDR1 and CDR2: SGHAT and FQNNGV. V lost 5 bases and J lost 4, with 14 bases in between. The CDR3 is 14 residues long. CDR3 sequence (DNA): TGTGCCAGCAGCGTCGGGATGGGTACCTATGGCTACACCTTC. This gives the protein CASSVGMGTYGYTF.

The chain has TRBV3-1 (or the pseudogene TRBV3-2) and TRBJ1-1; a weak D match, TRBD1 (6 bases). Trimming stripped 1 base from V and 4 bases from J, with 13 bases between. The CDR3 spans 15 residues. Germline V gives CDR1 LGHDT, CDR2 YNNKEL (reference sequence). CDR3 sequence (DNA): TGTGCCAGCAGCCAAGCGGGGGGGCGCGGCACTGAAGCTTTCTTT. Its protein product is CASSQAGGRGTEAFF.

This chain joins TRBV5-1 and TRBJ1-3; D is ambiguous. The CDR3 is 13 amino acids. CDR1 and CDR2 from the germline V gene are SGHRS and YFSETQ. V lost 4 bases and J lost 4, with 9 bases in between. The CDR3 sequence is CASSGPEGNTIYF. The CDR3 DNA reads TGCGCCAGCAGCGGGCCTGAGGGAAACACCATATATTTT.

J is TRBJ2-5 and V is TRBV5-1, with 11 bases fitting TRBD2. V lost 5 bases to trimming and J lost 5 bases; unmatched junction nucleotides: 8. CDR1 and CDR2 (germline): SGHRS, YFSETQ. CDR3 length: 15 residues. This CDR3 is CASRRETSGIETQYF. The CDR3 DNA is TGCGCCAGCAGGCGTGAGACTAGCGGGATCGAGACCCAGTACTTC.

V usage is TRBV19 and J usage is TRBJ2-5; 10 bases match TRBD2. The length of the CDR3 is 17 residues. Germline CDR1 reads LNHDA; CDR2 reads SQIVND (reference sequence). Trimming cost V 3 bases and J 5 bases; bases outside gene matches: 12. This chain's CDR3 is CASSIGGSGRALETQYF. As DNA, the CDR3 is TGTGCCAGTAGTATTGGGGGGAGCGGGAGGGCCCTGGAGACCCAGTACTTC. Together with reference TRBV19 and TRBJ2-5, the CDR3 gives the full variable domain: DGGITQSPKYLFRKEGQNVTLSCEQNLNHDAMYWYRQDPGQGLRLIYYSQIVNDFQKGDIAEGYSVSREKKESFPLTVTSAQKNPTAFYLCASSIGGSGRALETQYFGPGTRLLVL.

This chain joins TRBV6-5 and TRBJ1-1; 9 nucleotides align to TRBD1. Germline V gene data show CDR1 as MNHEY and CDR2 as SVGAGI. V was clipped by 8 bases and J by 4 bases; unmatched bases: 11. This CDR3 is 15 amino acids long. CDR3: CASPAPGQGSTEAFF. The CDR3, as DNA: TGTGCCAGCCCAGCTCCGGGACAGGGTTCCACTGAAGCTTTCTTT.

The chain joins TRBV5-1 to TRBJ1-4; 9 bases line up with TRBD1. Per germline, CDR1 SGHRS and CDR2 YFSETQ. Losses at the gene ends were 5 bases for V and 7 bases for J; bases not matched to a gene: 6. This CDR3 spans 14 amino acids. This CDR3 reads CASRTDRGSEKLFF. CDR3 sequence (DNA): TGCGCCAGCAGGACAGACAGGGGGAGTGAAAAACTGTTTTTT.

The chain combines TRBV2 with TRBJ2-5; 12 nucleotides match TRBD2. Losses at the gene ends were 6 bases for V and 1 base for J; bases not matched to a gene: 9. The V gene's germline CDR1 is SNHLY and CDR2 FYNNEI. This CDR3 region has 17 residues. The DNA for the CDR3 is TGTGCCAGCAGGAATCCTCCTAGCGGGGGGGGCCAAGAGACCCAGTACTTC. Translating gives CASRNPPSGGGQETQYF.

Only a few counts were recorded for this clone. The chain carries TRBV1 and TRBJ1-5; the table's D call, TRBD1, has no DNA check behind it. TRBV1 is reported as a pseudogene. CDR3 length: 14 residues. The CDR3 loop reads CTSIYRGRPQPQHF. CDR3 DNA: TGCACCAGCATTTACAGGGGGCGCCCTCAGCCCCAGCATTTT.

This chain connects TRBV3-1 (or the pseudogene TRBV3-2) to TRBJ2-7; 12 nucleotides align to TRBD2. The CDR3 loop spans 18 amino acids. CDR1 LGHDT and CDR2 YNNKEL come from the germline V gene (reference sequence). After removal of 1 base from V and 2 bases from J, the junction contained 9 bases not matched to a gene. CDR3 DNA sequence: TGTGCCAGCAGCCAAGCAACGGCTAGCGGGAGGGGGCCCTACGAGCAGTACTTC. Amino acids: CASSQATASGRGPYEQYF.

The gene calls are TRBV7-3 and TRBJ2-1; D might be TRBD2 (6 bases). This CDR3 spans 16 amino acids. The V and J ends lost 5 bases and 8 bases respectively, with 22 bases between them. Germline V gives CDR1 SGHTA, CDR2 FQGTGA. CDR3 residues: CASSRTGTPLRDEQFF. The CDR3 DNA follows: TGTGCCAGCAGCCGAACCGGGACTCCCCTTAGAGATGAGCAGTTCTTC.

The V call is TRBV5-1, the J call TRBJ2-6; 10 bases match TRBD2. J gave up 1 base and V 6 bases, and 10 bases lay outside the gene matches. CDR3 length equals 18 residues. CDR1 is SGHRS, CDR2 YFSETQ, per germline. The CDR3 reads CASTIPLAGTSGANVLTF. CDR3 DNA sequence: TGCGCCAGCACAATCCCACTAGCGGGGACTTCTGGGGCCAACGTCCTGACTTTC.

The chain recombines TRBV10-3 with TRBJ1-6; perhaps TRBD1 as D (6 bases). CDR3 length equals 14 residues. Germline-derived CDR1 and CDR2 are ENHRY and SYGVKD. The V and J ends lost 6 bases and 5 bases respectively, with 11 bases between them. The CDR3 is CAIRGGGDNSPLHF. In nucleotides, the CDR3 is TGTGCCATCAGGGGCGGGGGCGATAATTCACCCCTCCACTTT.

The rearrangement uses TRBV2 and TRBJ1-4, with TRBD1 as a possible D gene (5 bases). CDR3 length: 15 residues. V lost 4 bases, J lost 0 bases, and 9 bases lay in between. Germline loops: CDR1 SNHLY, CDR2 FYNNEI. CDR3 region: CASSGGDTTNEKLFF. The CDR3 coding sequence is TGTGCCAGCAGTGGGGGGGATACAACTAATGAAAAACTGTTTTTT.

The rearrangement uses TRBV3-1 (or the pseudogene TRBV3-2) and TRBJ1-2, with D perhaps TRBD1 (6 bases). V dropped 1 base and J dropped 4 bases, with 10 bases sitting between them. The CDR3 extends over 14 amino acids. CDR1 and CDR2 (germline): LGHDT, YNNKEL (reference sequence). The CDR3 loop is CASSQAHRAYGYTF. In DNA form, the CDR3 reads TGTGCCAGCAGCCAAGCTCACAGGGCCTATGGCTACACCTTC.

The table lists this clone with a count of one. This sequence joins TRBV18 and TRBJ1-1; D is undetermined. Trimming removed 0 bases from V and 1 base from J, with 6 bases in between. The CDR3 length is 14 residues. Germline V CDR1 and CDR2: KGHSH, LQKENI. CDR3 amino acids: CASSPPASNTEAFF. In DNA, the CDR3 is TGTGCCAGCTCACCACCAGCATCGAACACTGAAGCTTTCTTT.

This clone was detected only a few times. V is TRBV7-8 and J is TRBJ2-7; 7 nucleotides match TRBD1. V was clipped by 4 bases and J by 1 base; unmatched bases: 4. Germline CDR1 SGHVS, CDR2 FQNEAQ. The CDR3 runs to 14 residues. CDR3 region: CASSSQTGSYEQYF. CDR3 nucleotide sequence: TGTGCCAGCAGCTCACAGACAGGGTCCTACGAGCAGTACTTC.

The genes are TRBV12-5 and TRBJ1-1; D might be TRBD1 (6 bases). Germline CDR1 reads LGHNT; CDR2 reads FRNRAP. This CDR3 spans 15 amino acids. The V and J ends lost 0 bases and 5 bases respectively, with 13 bases between them. In DNA, the CDR3 is TGTGCTAGTGGTTTGGTGCTACAGGGCAGTACTGAAGCTTTCTTT. Amino acids: CASGLVLQGSTEAFF.

The chain combines TRBV27 with TRBJ2-5; 8 bases are a match to TRBD2. V dropped 6 bases and J dropped 1; count of bases not matched to a gene: 10. This CDR3 is 16 amino acids long. Germline CDR1 reads MNHEY; CDR2 reads SMNVEV (reference sequence). The chain's CDR3 is CASRLNLAGLQETQYF. The DNA for the CDR3 is TGTGCCAGCAGGTTGAACCTAGCGGGTCTCCAAGAGACCCAGTACTTC.

CDR3 amino acids: CASSEGKAGEFF. Here the CDR3 DNA reads TGTGCCAGCAGTGAAGGAAAGGCAGGGGAGTTTTTT. V and J are TRBV2 and TRBJ1-4, with D perhaps matching TRBD1 (6 bases). The germline V gene has CDR1 SNHLY and CDR2 FYNNEI. The ends were cut back, 1 base at V and 16 bases at J, with 13 bases in the middle. The CDR3 length is 12 residues.

The genes are TRBV7-9 and TRBJ2-5, with TRBD2 matching 12 bases. The CDR3 runs 16 residues. In germline, CDR1 is SEHNR, CDR2 FQNEAQ (reference sequence). V trimming: 4 bases; J trimming: 3 bases; junction bases outside the gene matches: 6. Here the CDR3 reads CASSSGRLAGEETQYF. In nucleotides, the CDR3 is TGTGCCAGCAGCTCAGGTAGACTAGCGGGAGAAGAGACCCAGTACTTC.

The rearrangement joins TRBV7-6 to TRBJ1-5; 8 bases map to TRBD1. The germline gives CDR1 SGHVS, CDR2 FNYEAQ. This CDR3 comprises 18 residues. The V segment lost 5 bases and the J segment 0 bases; nucleotides outside the gene matches: 12. The CDR3 DNA follows: TGTGCCAGCAGCGTGGGACAGGCGGGGAAGTATAGCAATCAGCCCCAGCATTTT. Amino acid sequence: CASSVGQAGKYSNQPQHF. Variable domain in full (rest from reference TRBV7-6 and TRBJ1-5): GAGVSQSPRYKVTKRGQDVALRCDPISGHVSLYWYRQALGQGPEFLTYFNYEAQQDKSGLPNDRFSAERPEGSISTLTIQRTEQRDSAMYRCASSVGQAGKYSNQPQHFGDGTRLSIL.

This chain uses TRBV28 with TRBJ1-2, with D possibly TRBD1 on 5 matching bases. V lost 3 bases to trimming and J lost 8 bases, with 10 bases between them. Germline CDR1 MDHEN, CDR2 SYDVKM. This CDR3 region has 12 residues. The CDR3 DNA reads as TGTGCCAGCAGTTTGACGTCAGGGGGCTACACCTTC. This translates into CASSLTSGGYTF.

This clone appeared a few times. V gene TRBV7-8 combines with J gene TRBJ2-1, with D uncertain. This CDR3 has 15 amino acids. Germline V gene sequence: CDR1 SGHVS, CDR2 FQNEAQ. V was shortened by 5 bases and J by 0 bases, with 11 bases between the two germline ends. CDR3 in DNA: TGTGCCAGCAGCAGACTTGCCCGCTCCTACAATGAGCAGTTCTTC. This codes for CASSRLARSYNEQFF.

This chain joins TRBV7-2 and TRBJ2-5; D is perhaps TRBD1 (6 bases). Trimming took 3 bases from V and 2 from J, leaving 19 bases between them. Per the germline V gene, CDR1 is SGHTA and CDR2 is FQGNSA. CDR3 size: 17 residues. This CDR3 reads CASSFERPGHLQETQYF. CDR3 nucleotides: TGTGCCAGCAGCTTCGAAAGACCGGGACACCTGCAAGAGACCCAGTACTTC.

J is TRBJ2-7 and V is TRBV11-1, with TRBD1 identical over 9 bases. J was trimmed by 3 bases and V by 1 base; bases with no gene match: 1. Germline lookup yields CDR1 SGHAT and CDR2 FQDESV (reference sequence). The CDR3 loop spans 14 amino acids. Here the CDR3 DNA reads TGTGCCAGCAGCTTAGGACAGGGGGGCTACGAGCAGTACTTC. Its protein product is CASSLGQGGYEQYF. The full variable domain, completed using reference TRBV11-1 and TRBJ2-7, is EAEVAQSPRYKITEKSQAVAFWCDPISGHATLYWYRQILGQGPELLVQFQDESVVDDSQLPKDRFSAERLKGVDSTLKIQPAELGDSAMYLCASSLGQGGYEQYFGPGTRLTVT.